This T cell receptor (beta chain) stems from a study of blood T cell repertoires in COVID-19. About the study: COVID-19 samples, acute and convalescent, were from the United States, Italy and Spain. T cells, B-cell-depleted T cells, or PBMCs provided the cDNA or gDNA that served as material.

The CDR3 covers 15 residues. From germline, CDR1 is LGHNA and CDR2 YSLEER. Trimming stripped 0 bases from V and 5 bases from J, with 13 bases between. How the authors handled the data: Counts of nucleated cells, estimated from reference gene primer amplification, were obtained. Sequenced by immunoSEQ multiplex PCR; TCRdb stores in-frame clones only, minus some. V, J and clone size are taken as reported in that table, and D and trimming were inferred from the DNA itself. The profile shows 95,000 to 150,000 clones, roughly four fifths of them singletons. It was during active infection that Seattle patients were enrolled and then longitudinally followed.

The specimen sequenced was peripheral blood. The rearrangement links TRBV4-3 to TRBJ1-2; no clear D gene. The sequence came from a man between 25 and 39 years old with COVID-19, enrolled during active disease. The CDR3 reads CASSQDPRARYGYTF. The CDR3 coding sequence is TGCGCCAGCAGCCAAGATCCGAGGGCGCGTTATGGCTACACCTTC.